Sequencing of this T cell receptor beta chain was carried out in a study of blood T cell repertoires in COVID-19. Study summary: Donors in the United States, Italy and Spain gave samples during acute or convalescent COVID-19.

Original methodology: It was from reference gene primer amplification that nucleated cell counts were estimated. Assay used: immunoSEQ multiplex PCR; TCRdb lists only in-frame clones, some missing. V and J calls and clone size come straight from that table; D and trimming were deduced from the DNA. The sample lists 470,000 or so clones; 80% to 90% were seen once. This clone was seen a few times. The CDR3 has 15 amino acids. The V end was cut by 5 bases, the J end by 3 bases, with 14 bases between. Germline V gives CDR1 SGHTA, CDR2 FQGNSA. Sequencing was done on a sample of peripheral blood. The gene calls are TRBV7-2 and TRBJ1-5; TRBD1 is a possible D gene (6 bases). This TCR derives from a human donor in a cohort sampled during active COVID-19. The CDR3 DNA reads TGTGCCAGCAGCCGCTCTTCAGGGGTCAATCAGCCCCAGCATTTT. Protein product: CASSRSSGVNQPQHF.